This TCR beta chain originates from a study of vaccination and CD4 T cells after COVID-19 (dated by TCRdb to the early 2020s). General notes on the study: Six males and four females were included in the convalescent cohort, with two Hispanic individuals, seven Caucasians, two Asians and one multiracial person represented. Each participant got two doses of either the Pfizer-BioNTech BNT162b2 vaccine (n=8) or the Moderna mRNA-1273 vaccine (n=2). Post-COVID blood samples from convalescent patients were collected a median of approximately 100 days after diagnosis, with a range of 35 to 161 days. The time from the second vaccine dose to post-vaccine blood sampling had a median of around 72 days and ranged from roughly 13 to 241 days. For stimulating the cultures, overlapping spike peptide pools were used, derived from SARS-CoV-2 as well as from the common cold coronaviruses HCoV-NL63, HCoV-OC43 and HCoV-229E. Control cultures received a CEFX viral epitope pool as the positive control, an HIV-1 Nef peptide pool as the negative control, or no peptide. In approximately ten COVID-19 convalescent patients and several infection-naive healthy vaccine recipients, the spike-specific CD4+ TCR repertoire before mRNA vaccination was compared with the repertoire after mRNA vaccination. In an earlier paper using these donors, memory CD4+ T cell crossreactivity between SARS-CoV-2 and common cold coronavirus spike proteins was assessed at the TCR clonotype level.

The treatment or condition label, read with the paper, signifies: approximately nine-day PBMC culture with coronavirus spike peptide pools or control peptides (ViraFEST assay). CD4+ T cells from unexposed donors were collected before the COVID-19 pandemic (2011-2018). The study used the ViraFEST assay, which expanded antigen-specific T cells with peptide pools and then identified expanded clonotypes by TCR sequencing. Two million PBMCs per well were cultured in IMDM with approximately 5% human AB serum and about 9.7 IU/ml IL-2, plus 10 ug/ml peptide pools. Half of the culture medium was replaced with fresh IL-2-containing medium on days 3 and 7. CD4+ T cells were isolated after around ten days of culture through negative selection using the EasySep CD4+ T cell isolation kit. Unexposed donor CD4+ T cells were tested for reactivity to SARS-CoV-2 S and N and four common cold coronavirus spike pools, as cell number allowed. Ficoll-Paque Plus gradient centrifugation was used to isolate PBMCs from whole blood, and the isolated PBMCs were then either used fresh or cryopreserved at -140C. Culture conditions were generally each tested in triplicate wells. The leukapheresis product used for the unexposed donors was purchased from a commercial source.

The library was built by means of PCR. DNA from cultured CD4+ T cells was subjected to TCR sequencing with the Oncomine TCR Beta short-read assay at the Johns Hopkins FTIC core. The QIAamp micro DNA kit was used to extract genomic DNA from the cultured CD4+ T cells. The Oncomine TCR Beta libraries from cultured CD4+ T cells were pooled using unique dual indexes and then sequenced on an Illumina iSeq 100. The paper's data handling went like this. Non-productive sequences were removed, and CDR3s that did not start with C, did not end with F or W, or were shorter than 7 amino acids were discarded. The MANAFEST web application was used to identify antigen-specific clonotypes by comparing peptide-stimulated wells against reference wells and other culture wells. Positive clones required FDR below 0.05, an odds ratio above 5, and productive frequency above 0.1% in at least two of three replicate wells. Clonotypes that were significantly expanded in both SARS-CoV-2 spike wells and at least one common cold coronavirus spike condition were defined as cross-reactive. CDR3 homology was assessed with Levenshtein distances (stringdist) and unrooted phylogenetic trees (ape) in R version 3.6.1. TCRdb reprocessed the public reads (quality trimming at Q25 with fastp, clone calling with MiXCR) and kept in-frame beta chains. Rows are unified per CDR3 protein, each entry keeping the most common DNA and genes. These V and J calls rely on TCRdb rather than the paper's analysis. This sample holds 7,800 or so distinct CDR3 sequences; 41% were observed only once. Together, the top ten hold roughly a third of the sample.

Per the germline V gene, MNHEY is the CDR1 and SVGAGI is the CDR2. Cut back by 2 bases and 0 bases, the V and J ends lie 17 bases apart. The CDR3 has 17 amino acids, counting the end cysteine and phenylalanine. CDR3 DNA only is kept here, 51 bases in frame from base 1. The research as a whole found: Of the vaccine-specific clones in convalescent patients, 304 of 307, or nearly all, reacted only to SARS-CoV-2 spike and did not cross-react with common cold coronaviruses. Among convalescent patients, a median about 86% of the SARS-CoV-2-reactive clones seen after vaccination appeared only after vaccination, which suggests priming specific to the vaccine. The median count of SARS-CoV-2-reactive clonotypes went up from around 20 after infection to 30 to 40 after vaccination, although the change was not significant. Relatively few convalescent patients were included in the study, and early timepoints after natural infection were not analyzed.

Of note for this clonotype: The antigen this receptor binds is unknown. The sample holds no much larger clone one base away, and base qualities are not on file.

This TCR came from a human donor in good health. The sequence links TRBV6-5 to TRBJ2-7; possibly the D gene is TRBD1, per 6 matching bases. The sequenced sample consisted of CD4+ T cells from blood, cultured in vitro. At the DNA level, the sequence is TGTGCCAGCAGTTACAGGTCATGGGACACTTCCTCCTACGAGCAGTACTTC. This is translated as CASSYRSWDTSSYEQYF.